These T cell receptor beta chains were read from a single sample in a study of blood T cell repertoires in COVID-19. Assay: immunoSEQ multiplex PCR; the TCRdb copy retains only in-frame clones and omits some. The top ten hold 0.7% to 0.95% of the sample, which has more than 300,000 clones, approximately 91% seen once. Specimen: PBMCs or T cells enriched from blood (not recorded which). Every receptor here comes from a woman between 40 and 55 years old who had been exposed to COVID-19. Each CDR3 is given with its conserved first and last residue. Fields, in order: V gene, D gene, clone size, J gene, CDR3 protein, CDR3 DNA. D genes are given only for firm matches. Only part of the rows carry a size: once, few, many, or a class if the clone is expanded.

V gene: TRBV29-1
D gene: -
clone size: -
J gene: TRBJ1-1
CDR3 protein: CSVESTMNTEAFF
CDR3 DNA: TGCAGCGTTGAATCTACGATGAACACTGAAGCTTTCTTT

V gene: TRBV5-1
D gene: -
clone size: few
J gene: TRBJ1-5
CDR3 protein: CASSLGGAGAPQHF
CDR3 DNA: TGCGCCAGCAGCTTGGGCGGGGCCGGCGCTCCCCAGCATTTT

V gene: TRBV18
D gene: TRBD1
clone size: -
J gene: TRBJ1-5
CDR3 protein: CASSVDRGYNQPQHF
CDR3 DNA: TGTGCCAGCTCAGTCGACAGGGGGTACAATCAGCCCCAGCATTTT

V gene: TRBV3-1/TRBV3-2
D gene: -
clone size: -
J gene: TRBJ2-1
CDR3 protein: CASSQGAAGNRNEQFF
CDR3 DNA: TGTGCCAGCAGCCAAGGTGCGGCGGGGAATAGGAATGAGCAGTTCTTC

V gene: TRBV2
D gene: -
clone size: once
J gene: TRBJ1-4
CDR3 protein: CASSYQGRANEKLFF
CDR3 DNA: TGTGCCAGCAGTTACCAGGGGAGGGCTAATGAAAAACTGTTTTTT

V gene: TRBV19
D gene: -
clone size: -
J gene: TRBJ1-2
CDR3 protein: CASSIVGGYGYTF
CDR3 DNA: TGTGCCAGTAGTATAGTCGGCGGCTATGGCTACACCTTC

V gene: TRBV30
D gene: TRBD1
clone size: -
J gene: TRBJ2-7
CDR3 protein: CAWRGTGGFSGSSYEQYF
CDR3 DNA: TGTGCCTGGAGGGGGACAGGGGGTTTTAGCGGGAGCTCCTACGAGCAGTACTTC

V gene: TRBV7-8
D gene: -
clone size: -
J gene: TRBJ2-7
CDR3 protein: CASSSTRDYLF
CDR3 DNA: TGTGCCAGCAGCTCCACCCGTGACTACCTCTTC

V gene: TRBV27
D gene: TRBD1
clone size: -
J gene: TRBJ1-2
CDR3 protein: CASSTKPGQQIYGYTF
CDR3 DNA: TGTGCCAGCAGTACCAAACCGGGACAGCAGATTTATGGGTACACCTTC

V gene: TRBV6-2/TRBV6-3
D gene: -
clone size: once
J gene: TRBJ1-1
CDR3 protein: CASSDGGGTEAFF
CDR3 DNA: TGTGCCAGCAGTGACGGGGGTGGCACTGAAGCTTTCTTT

V gene: TRBV27
D gene: TRBD1
clone size: -
J gene: TRBJ1-2
CDR3 protein: CASSLQGPANYGYTF
CDR3 DNA: TGTGCCAGCAGTCTACAGGGGCCAGCTAACTATGGCTACACCTTC

V gene: TRBV2
D gene: TRBD1
clone size: -
J gene: TRBJ1-6
CDR3 protein: CASSPDRGGSPLHF
CDR3 DNA: TGTGCCAGCAGTCCCGACAGGGGCGGTTCACCCCTCCACTTT

V gene: TRBV7-2
D gene: TRBD1
clone size: -
J gene: TRBJ1-4
CDR3 protein: CASRPPPGGRTNEKLFF
CDR3 DNA: TGTGCCAGCAGACCCCCCCCAGGGGGAAGAACTAATGAAAAACTGTTTTTT

V gene: TRBV6-4
D gene: TRBD1
clone size: -
J gene: TRBJ1-1
CDR3 protein: CASSQTGDTEAFF
CDR3 DNA: TGTGCCAGCAGTCAAACAGGGGACACTGAAGCTTTCTTT